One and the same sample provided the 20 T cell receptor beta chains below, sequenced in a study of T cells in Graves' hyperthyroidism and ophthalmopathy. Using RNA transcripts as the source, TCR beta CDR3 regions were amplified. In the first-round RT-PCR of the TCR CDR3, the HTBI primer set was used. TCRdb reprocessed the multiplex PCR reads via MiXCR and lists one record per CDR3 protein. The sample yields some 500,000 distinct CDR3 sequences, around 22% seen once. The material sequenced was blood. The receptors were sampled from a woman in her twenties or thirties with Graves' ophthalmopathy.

Written as DNA, the CDR3 is TGTGCCAGCAGCTTTTCTGGCGCGAACACCGGGGAGCTGTTTTTT. Translation: CASSFSGANTGELFF. This chain uses TRBV7-9 with TRBJ2-2; D gene ambiguous. Germline lookup yields CDR1 SEHNR and CDR2 FQNEAQ (reference sequence). The V end lost 3 bases, the J end lost 0 bases, and 8 bases lay between the germline ends. The CDR3 has 15 residues.

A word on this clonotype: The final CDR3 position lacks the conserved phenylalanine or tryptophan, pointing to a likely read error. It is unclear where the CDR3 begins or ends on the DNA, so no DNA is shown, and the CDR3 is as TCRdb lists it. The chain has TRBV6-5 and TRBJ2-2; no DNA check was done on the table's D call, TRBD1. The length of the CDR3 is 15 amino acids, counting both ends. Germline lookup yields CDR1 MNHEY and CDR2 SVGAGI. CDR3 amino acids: CASSYGGQGTGELWL.

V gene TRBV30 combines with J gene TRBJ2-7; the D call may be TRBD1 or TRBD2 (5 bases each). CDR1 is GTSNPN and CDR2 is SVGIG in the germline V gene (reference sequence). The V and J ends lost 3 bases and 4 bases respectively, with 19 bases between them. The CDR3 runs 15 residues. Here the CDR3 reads CAWSQYRGVRYEQYF. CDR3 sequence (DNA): TGTGCCTGGAGCCAGTACCGAGGGGTGAGATACGAGCAGTACTTC.

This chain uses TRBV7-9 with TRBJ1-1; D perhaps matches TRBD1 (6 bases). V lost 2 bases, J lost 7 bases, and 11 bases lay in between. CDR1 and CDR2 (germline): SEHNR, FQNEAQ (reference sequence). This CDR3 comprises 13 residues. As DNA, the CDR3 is TGTGCCAGCAGCTTAATGGGGGCCGGTGAAGCTTTCTTT. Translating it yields CASSLMGAGEAFF.

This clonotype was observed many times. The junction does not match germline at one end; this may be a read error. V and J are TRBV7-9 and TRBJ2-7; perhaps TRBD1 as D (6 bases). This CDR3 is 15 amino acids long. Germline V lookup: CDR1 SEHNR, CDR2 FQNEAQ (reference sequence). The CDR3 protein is CTSSQILDSSYEQYF. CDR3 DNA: TGTACCAGCAGCCAAATCCTGGACAGCTCCTACGAGCAGTACTTC.

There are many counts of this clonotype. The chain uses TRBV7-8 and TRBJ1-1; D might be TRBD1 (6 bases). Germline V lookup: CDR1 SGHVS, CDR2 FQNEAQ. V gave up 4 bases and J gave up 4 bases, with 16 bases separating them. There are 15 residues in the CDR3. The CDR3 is CASSSLPQGSTEAFF. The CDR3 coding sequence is TGTGCCAGCAGCTCTCTACCACAGGGCAGCACTGAAGCTTTCTTT.

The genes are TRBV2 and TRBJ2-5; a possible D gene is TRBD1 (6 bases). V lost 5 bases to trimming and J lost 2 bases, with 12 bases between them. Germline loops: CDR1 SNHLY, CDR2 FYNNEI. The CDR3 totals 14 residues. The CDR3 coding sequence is TGTGCCAGCAGTCTCGTGGACAGACAAGAGACCCAGTACTTC. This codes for CASSLVDRQETQYF.

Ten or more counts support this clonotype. This CDR3 reads CATSDPRDRSDTQYF. CDR3 DNA sequence: TGTGCCACCAGTGATCCTCGGGACAGGTCAGATACGCAGTATTTT. The V gene is TRBV24-1, the J gene TRBJ2-3; 8 bases fit TRBD1. This CDR3 region has 15 residues. The germline V gene encodes CDR1 KGHDR and CDR2 SFDVKD. The trim removed 3 bases at V and 4 bases at J, leaving 5 bases unmatched.

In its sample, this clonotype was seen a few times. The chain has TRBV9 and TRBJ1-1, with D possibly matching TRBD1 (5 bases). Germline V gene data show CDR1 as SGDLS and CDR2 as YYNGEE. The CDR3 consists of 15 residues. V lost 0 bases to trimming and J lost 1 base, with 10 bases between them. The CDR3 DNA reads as TGTGCCAGCAGCGTAGGGGGGTGGGGGAACACTGAAGCTTTCTTT. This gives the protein CASSVGGWGNTEAFF.

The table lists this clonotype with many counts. CDR3 coding DNA: TGTGCCAGCAGCGTAGGAGACACCGGGGAGCTGTTTTTT. Its translation is CASSVGDTGELFF. The rearrangement links TRBV9 to TRBJ2-2; unclear D gene. Trimming removed 0 bases at V and 3 bases at J, with 3 bases between. There are 13 residues in the CDR3. CDR1 and CDR2 from the germline V gene are SGDLS and YYNGEE.

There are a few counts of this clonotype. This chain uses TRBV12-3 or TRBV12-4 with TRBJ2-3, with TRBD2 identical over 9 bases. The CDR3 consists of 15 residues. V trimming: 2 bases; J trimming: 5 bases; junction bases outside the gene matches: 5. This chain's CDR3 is CASSLPGLALDTQYF. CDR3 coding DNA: TGTGCCAGCAGTTTACCGGGACTAGCCTTAGATACGCAGTATTTT.

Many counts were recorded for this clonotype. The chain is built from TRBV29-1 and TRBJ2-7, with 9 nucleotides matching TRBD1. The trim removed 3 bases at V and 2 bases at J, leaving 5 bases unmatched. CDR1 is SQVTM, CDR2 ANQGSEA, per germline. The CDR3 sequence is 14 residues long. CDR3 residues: CSVEGGQGTYEQYF. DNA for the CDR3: TGCAGCGTTGAGGGGGGACAGGGAACCTACGAGCAGTACTTC.

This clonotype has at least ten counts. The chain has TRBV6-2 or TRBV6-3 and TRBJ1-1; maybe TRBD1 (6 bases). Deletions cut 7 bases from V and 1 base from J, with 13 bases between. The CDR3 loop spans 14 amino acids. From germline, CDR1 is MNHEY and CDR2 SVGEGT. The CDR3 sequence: CASNQGLANTEAFF. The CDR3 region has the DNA TGTGCCAGCAACCAGGGGCTTGCGAACACTGAAGCTTTCTTT.

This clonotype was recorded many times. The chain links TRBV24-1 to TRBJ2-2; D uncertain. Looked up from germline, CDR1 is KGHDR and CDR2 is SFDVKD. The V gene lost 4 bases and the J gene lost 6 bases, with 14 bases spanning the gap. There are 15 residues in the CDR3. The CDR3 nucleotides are TGTGCCACCAGTGAACCGGGTCGGGTCGCCGGGGAGCTGTTTTTT. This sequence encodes CATSEPGRVAGELFF.

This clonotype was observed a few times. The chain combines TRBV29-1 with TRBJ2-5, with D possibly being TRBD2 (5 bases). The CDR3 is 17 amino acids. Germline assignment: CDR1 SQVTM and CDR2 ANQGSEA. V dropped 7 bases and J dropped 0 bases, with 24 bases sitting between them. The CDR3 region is CSGVLEGWSSYQETQYF. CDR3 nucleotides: TGCAGCGGGGTCTTAGAGGGATGGAGCTCGTACCAAGAGACCCAGTACTTC.

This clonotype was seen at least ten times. The chain's CDR3 is CASSSLGAKNIQYF. The DNA of the CDR3 is TGTGCCAGCAGCTCCCTGGGGGCCAAAAACATTCAGTACTTC. This sequence joins TRBV7-8 and TRBJ2-4; D is uncertain. V dropped 4 bases and J dropped 1 base, with 8 bases sitting between them. This CDR3 comprises 14 residues. CDR1 is SGHVS, CDR2 FQNEAQ, per germline. Full variable domain (missing parts from reference TRBV7-8 and TRBJ2-4): GAGVSQSPRYKVAKRGQDVALRCDPISGHVSLFWYQQALGQGPEFLTYFQNEAQLDKSGLPSDRFFAERPEGSVSTLKIQRTQQEDSAVYLCASSSLGAKNIQYFGAGTRLSVL.

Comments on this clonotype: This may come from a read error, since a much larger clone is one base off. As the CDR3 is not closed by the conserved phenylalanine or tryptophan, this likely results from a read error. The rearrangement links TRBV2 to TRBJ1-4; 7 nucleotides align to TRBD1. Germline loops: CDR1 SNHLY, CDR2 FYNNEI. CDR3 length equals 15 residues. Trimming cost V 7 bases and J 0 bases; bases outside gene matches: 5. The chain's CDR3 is CASNQGVSTNEKLFC. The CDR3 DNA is TGTGCCAGCAACCAGGGGGTGTCAACTAATGAAAAACTGTTTTGT.

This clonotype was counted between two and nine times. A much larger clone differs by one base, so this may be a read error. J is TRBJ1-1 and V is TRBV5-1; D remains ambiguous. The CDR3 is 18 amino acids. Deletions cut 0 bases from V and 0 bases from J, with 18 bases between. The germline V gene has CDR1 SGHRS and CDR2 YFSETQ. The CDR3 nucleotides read TGCGCCAGCAGCTTGGGCCCTCCGGTGGGTCGACTGAACACTGAAGCTTTCTTT. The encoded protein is CASSLGPPVGRLNTEAFF.

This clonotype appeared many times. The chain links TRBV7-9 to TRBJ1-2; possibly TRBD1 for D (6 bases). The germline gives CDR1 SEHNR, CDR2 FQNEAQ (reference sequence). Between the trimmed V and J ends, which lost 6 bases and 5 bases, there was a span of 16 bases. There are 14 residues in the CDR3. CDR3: CASREGGASYGYTF. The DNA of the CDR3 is TGTGCCAGCAGAGAGGGGGGGGCAAGTTATGGCTACACCTTC.

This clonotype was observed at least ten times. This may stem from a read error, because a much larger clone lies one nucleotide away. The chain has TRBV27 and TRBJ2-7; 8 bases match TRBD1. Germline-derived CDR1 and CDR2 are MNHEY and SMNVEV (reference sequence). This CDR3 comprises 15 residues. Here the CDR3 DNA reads TGTGCCTGCAGTTACGGACAGGGATGGAACTACGAGCAGTACTTC. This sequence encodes CACSYGQGWNYEQYF.